The rows below give T cell receptor beta chains drawn from one sample of a study of blood T cell repertoires in COVID-19. Measured with immunoSEQ multiplex PCR; TCRdb has only the in-frame clones, and not every one. The data hold about 50,000 clones, with around nine tenths observed a single time. Sample: peripheral blood. These receptors all come from a human donor in a cohort sampled during active COVID-19. CDR3s include the opening cysteine and the closing phenylalanine or tryptophan. D genes are given only for firm matches. The size field is filled for only some rows; it gives once, few, many or a size class.

d_call | j_call | clone_size | v_call | cdr3_aa | cdr3_nt
NA | TRBJ2-7 | NA | TRBV11-2 | CASSLDQAGGGSYEQYF | TGTGCCAGCAGCTTAGATCAGGCAGGAGGTGGATCCTACGAGCAGTACTTC
NA | TRBJ1-1 | NA | TRBV29-1 | CSVLERNRAEAFF | TGCAGCGTCCTGGAAAGGAACAGGGCTGAAGCTTTCTTT
TRBD1 | TRBJ2-1 | NA | TRBV11-3 | CASSLDRRTGRSPFF | TGTGCCAGCAGCTTAGATCGGCGGACAGGTAGGTCGCCGTTCTTC
TRBD1 | TRBJ1-5 | NA | TRBV18 | CASSHARDSGQPQHF | TGTGCCAGCTCACACGCCCGGGACAGCGGTCAGCCCCAGCATTTT
TRBD1 | TRBJ1-1 | NA | TRBV3-1/TRBV3-2 | CASSRNRGQTEAFF | TGTGCCAGCAGCCGGAACAGGGGGCAGACTGAAGCTTTCTTT
TRBD2 | TRBJ2-5 | NA | TRBV7-6 | CASSLAKGRGGETQYF | TGTGCCAGCAGCTTAGCGAAAGGGAGGGGAGGAGAGACCCAGTACTTC
TRBD1 | TRBJ2-3 | NA | TRBV7-2 | CASSPGQGSTDTQYF | TGTGCCAGCAGCCCGGGACAGGGCAGCACAGATACGCAGTATTTT
NA | TRBJ1-5 | NA | TRBV11-2 | CASSLGAAGEQPQHF | TGTGCCAGCAGCTTAGGGGCGGCAGGGGAGCAGCCCCAGCATTTT
NA | TRBJ2-7 | NA | TRBV28 | CASMAGLMSYEQYF | TGTGCCAGCATGGCGGGACTCATGTCCTACGAGCAGTACTTC
TRBD1 | TRBJ1-6 | few | TRBV9 | CASSDSTGGNSPLHF | TGTGCCAGCAGCGACTCGACAGGGGGCAATTCACCCCTCCACTTT
NA | TRBJ2-7 | NA | TRBV5-1 | CASSLDGNYEQYF | TGCGCCAGCAGCTTGGACGGGAACTACGAGCAGTACTTC
NA | TRBJ2-3 | NA | TRBV6-2/TRBV6-3 | CASSQARRRAPDTQYF | TGTGCCAGCAGTCAGGCGAGGAGGCGGGCGCCAGATACGCAGTATTTT
TRBD1 | TRBJ2-7 | NA | TRBV7-2 | CASREGGQGAYEQYF | TGTGCCAGCAGGGAAGGCGGACAGGGGGCCTACGAGCAGTACTTC
TRBD2 | TRBJ2-3 | NA | TRBV19 | CASRTSGQDTDTQYF | TGTGCCAGTAGGACTAGCGGCCAAGACACAGATACGCAGTATTTT
NA | TRBJ1-4 | NA | TRBV28 | CASSLLSEKLFF | TGTGCCAGCAGTTTATTAAGCGAAAAACTGTTTTTT
NA | TRBJ2-1 | NA | TRBV19 | CASSMLTGADNEQFF | TGTGCCAGTAGTATGTTGACAGGAGCGGACAATGAGCAGTTCTTC
NA | TRBJ2-5 | NA | TRBV3-1/TRBV3-2 | CASSTGETQYF | TGTGCCAGCAGCACCGGGGAGACCCAGTACTTC
TRBD1 | TRBJ1-3 | NA | TRBV30 | CAWSQGAVNTIYF | TGTGCCTGGAGTCAGGGGGCTGTAAACACCATATATTTT
NA | TRBJ2-7 | NA | TRBV27 | CASSFSRDSGGYEQYF | TGTGCCAGCAGTTTTTCCCGGGACTCTGGTGGTTACGAGCAGTACTTC
TRBD2 | TRBJ2-6 | NA | TRBV27 | CASSLSASGLGGANVLTF | TGTGCCAGCAGTTTATCGGCTAGCGGCCTGGGAGGGGCCAACGTCCTGACTTTC
TRBD1 | TRBJ1-2 | NA | TRBV4-2 | CASSQAGQTNYGYTF | TGTGCCAGCAGCCAAGCGGGACAGACAAACTATGGCTACACCTTC
NA | TRBJ2-1 | NA | TRBV30 | CAWSSRVGGNEQFF | TGTGCCTGGAGTTCGAGGGTAGGTGGGAATGAGCAGTTCTTC
NA | TRBJ2-5 | NA | TRBV11-2 | CASSLGAGSGPETQYF | TGTGCCAGCAGCTTAGGGGCCGGGAGTGGGCCAGAGACCCAGTACTTC
NA | TRBJ2-1 | NA | TRBV9 | CASSVVEQINEQFF | TGTGCCAGCAGCGTAGTAGAACAGATCAATGAGCAGTTCTTC
TRBD1 | TRBJ2-7 | NA | TRBV5-1 | CASSPVTGGFYEQYF | TGCGCCAGCAGCCCGGTGACAGGGGGGTTCTACGAGCAGTACTTC
TRBD1 | TRBJ1-6 | NA | TRBV5-4 | CASSFGQGAYNSPLHF | TGTGCCAGCAGCTTCGGACAGGGGGCCTATAATTCACCCCTCCACTTT
TRBD2 | TRBJ2-3 | NA | TRBV7-8 | CASSFGGAMTDTQYF | TGTGCCAGCAGCTTCGGGGGGGCCATGACAGATACGCAGTATTTT
TRBD1 | TRBJ2-3 | NA | TRBV5-1 | CASSARDRITDTQYF | TGCGCCAGCAGCGCCCGGGACAGGATCACAGATACGCAGTATTTT
NA | TRBJ2-5 | NA | TRBV30 | CAWSVRSETQYF | TGTGCCTGGAGTGTACGGTCAGAGACCCAGTACTTC
TRBD1 | TRBJ2-3 | NA | TRBV24-1 | CATSDSGTGEGLDTQYF | TGTGCCACCAGTGACTCCGGGACAGGGGAAGGACTGGATACGCAGTATTTT
NA | TRBJ1-1 | NA | TRBV11-3 | CASNKGEGEAFF | TGTGCCAGCAATAAGGGAGAGGGTGAAGCTTTCTTT
TRBD1 | TRBJ1-1 | NA | TRBV5-1 | CASRRDRGQGNTEAFF | TGCGCCAGCAGACGGGACAGGGGGCAGGGAAACACTGAAGCTTTCTTT